Below, 20 T cell receptor beta chains from the same sample are listed, as sequenced in a study of spatial heterogeneity in lung cancer. Findings of the study overall: The number of expanded tumor alpha and beta chains correlated with mutation number.

As for time point: sample taken at primary tumor resection. What these receptors recognize is not known. TCRdb re-called the 5' RACE reads through MiXCR, storing one row per CDR3 protein. The sample contains 9,800 or so distinct CDR3 sequences, around 6% of which appear only once. Material: lung tumor tissue, obtained at surgery. These receptors were collected from a male donor with early-stage non-small cell lung cancer.

This clonotype was seen many times. Being off target in a library aimed at alpha chains, this beta chain has a size of little meaning. The rearrangement uses TRBV10-3 and TRBJ2-5; perhaps TRBD1 as D (7 bases). The germline V and J ends were trimmed by 4 bases and 1 base, with 16 bases remaining between them. The germline gives CDR1 ENHRY, CDR2 SYGVKD. The CDR3 totals 16 residues. The CDR3 DNA reads as TGTGCCATCAGTGTCGGAGGGGGCGGGACCCAAGAGACCCAGTACTTC. This encodes CAISVGGGGTQETQYF.

This clonotype is labeled medium-sized. As an off-target read in a library built for alpha chains, this beta chain has a frequency of little significance. The chain carries TRBV20-1 and TRBJ1-1; D may be TRBD1 (6 bases). With 3 bases removed from V and 4 bases from J, the gap between germline ends came to 12 bases. The CDR3 is 13 residues long. Germline V gene sequence: CDR1 DFQATT, CDR2 SNEGSKA (reference sequence). The CDR3 loop reads CSAREGGSTEAFF. CDR3 coding DNA: TGCAGTGCTAGGGAGGGGGGTAGCACTGAAGCTTTCTTT.

This clonotype was counted many times. This beta chain appears as a stray read in a library generated for alpha chains; its size is not informative. The J gene is TRBJ2-1, the V gene TRBV12-3 or TRBV12-4, with 9 bases fitting TRBD1. The trim removed 3 bases at V and 7 bases at J, leaving 10 bases unmatched. The CDR3 has 16 residues. The CDR3 sequence is CASSFIGGTGLNEQFF. CDR3 nucleotides: TGTGCCAGCAGTTTCATCGGCGGGACAGGGCTGAATGAGCAGTTCTTC.

This clonotype was detected ten times or more. Being off target in a library aimed at alpha chains, this beta chain has a size of little meaning. The genes are TRBV28 and TRBJ1-1; D not certain. Germline V gives CDR1 MDHEN, CDR2 SYDVKM. The CDR3 is 14 amino acids. V gave up 6 bases and J gave up 3 bases, with 14 bases separating them. The CDR3: CASSQIHRDTEAFF. CDR3 nucleotides: TGTGCCAGCAGCCAAATACACCGGGACACTGAAGCTTTCTTT. Filled out from reference TRBV28 and TRBJ1-1, the complete variable domain reads DVKVTQSSRYLVKRTGEKVFLECVQDMDHENMFWYRQDPGLGLRLIYFSYDVKMKEKGDIPEGYSVSREKKERFSLILESASTNQTSMYLCASSQIHRDTEAFFGQGTRLTVV.

This clonotype rates as medium-sized. This beta chain slipped into a library made for alpha chains as a stray read, so its size is not meaningful. The chain joins TRBV5-1 to TRBJ1-1, with 9 bases identical to TRBD1. The CDR3 length is 14 residues. V lost 7 bases and J lost 2; bases outside the gene matches: 6. Germline CDR1 reads SGHRS; CDR2 reads YFSETQ. CDR3 in amino acids: CASGGGQGNTEAFF. CDR3 sequence (DNA): TGCGCCAGCGGGGGGGGACAGGGAAACACTGAAGCTTTCTTT.

This clonotype was counted at least ten times. Being off target in a library aimed at alpha chains, this beta chain has a size of little meaning. The chain combines TRBV20-1 with TRBJ1-2; D remains unclear. This CDR3 is built from 12 residues. Germline lookup yields CDR1 DFQATT and CDR2 SNEGSKA (reference sequence). Trimming removed 5 bases from V and 7 bases from J, with 14 bases in between. DNA for the CDR3: TGCAGTGCTCAACCCTCCGGGTTTGGCTACACCTTC. Encoded protein: CSAQPSGFGYTF.

This clonotype showed up many times. The library was built for alpha chains, so this beta chain is an off-target read and its size means little. The chain recombines TRBV5-1 with TRBJ2-5; 7 nucleotides agree with TRBD1. Germline CDR1 reads SGHRS; CDR2 reads YFSETQ. Trimming cost V 2 bases and J 0 bases; bases outside gene matches: 4. The CDR3 length is 15 residues. The CDR3 region has the DNA TGCGCCAGCAGCTTAGGACAGGCTAACCAAGAGACCCAGTACTTC. It specifies CASSLGQANQETQYF.

Within the sample, this clonotype is medium-sized (0.01 to 0.1%). This beta chain is an off-target read within a library intended for alpha chains, so its frequency means little. The rearrangement joins TRBV28 to TRBJ2-1, with TRBD2 matching 9 bases. Per germline, CDR1 MDHEN and CDR2 SYDVKM. The CDR3 extends over 15 amino acids. V was clipped by 5 bases and J by 3 bases; unmatched bases: 5. CDR3 in amino acids: CASSRSGSFYNEQFF. DNA for the CDR3: TGTGCCAGCAGTCGTAGCGGGAGCTTCTACAATGAGCAGTTCTTC.

By proportion, this clonotype is medium-sized. The size of this beta chain means little, since it is a stray read in a library made for alpha chains. This chain uses TRBV6-5 with TRBJ1-2; no definite D call. The V and J ends lost 8 bases and 5 bases respectively, with 9 bases between them. Germline V gives CDR1 MNHEY, CDR2 SVGAGI. The length of the CDR3 is 11 residues. CDR3 loop: CASFSVYGYTF. CDR3 sequence (DNA): TGTGCCAGCTTCTCGGTATATGGCTACACCTTC.

The sample holds many counts of this clonotype. Being off target in a library aimed at alpha chains, this beta chain has a size of little meaning. V and J are TRBV12-3 or TRBV12-4 and TRBJ1-3, with TRBD1 matching 7 bases. Trimming took 11 bases from V and 2 from J; bases not matched to a gene: 21. The CDR3 extends over 18 amino acids. The CDR3 reads CASQGLAAGDRPGNTIYF. The CDR3, as DNA: TGTGCCTCACAAGGTCTGGCCGCGGGGGACAGACCTGGAAACACCATATATTTT.

In this sample, this clonotype turned up many times. For a library built for alpha chains, this beta chain is a stray read; little rests on its size. V usage is TRBV9 and J usage is TRBJ2-2; 11 bases map to TRBD1. The length of the CDR3 is 16 residues. Germline V gene data show CDR1 as SGDLS and CDR2 as YYNGEE. V lost 4 bases and J lost 4; bases outside the gene matches: 6. The CDR3 DNA sequence: TGTGCCAGCAGCCTATCCGGGACAGGGGGCACCGGGGAGCTGTTTTTT. Translating gives CASSLSGTGGTGELFF.

This clonotype appeared many times. In a library made to pick up alpha chains, this beta chain is a stray read with a size that means little. The genes are TRBV20-1 and TRBJ1-5; maybe TRBD1 (6 bases). CDR1 and CDR2 from the germline V gene are DFQATT and SNEGSKA (reference sequence). The CDR3 length is 16 residues. V was shortened by 2 bases and J by 4 bases, with 18 bases between the two germline ends. The CDR3, as DNA: TGCAGTGCTAGAAGATCAGTAACAGGGAGAAATCAGCCCCAGCATTTT. Encoded protein: CSARRSVTGRNQPQHF.

This clonotype has at least ten counts. Because this beta chain is a stray read in a library intended to capture alpha chains, its abundance should not be given much weight. CDR3 DNA: TGTGCCTGGACTCTTAAACAGGGAACGAGGGTAACCGGGGAGCTGTTTTTT. Translating gives CAWTLKQGTRVTGELFF. The rearrangement links TRBV30 to TRBJ2-2; D might be TRBD1 (6 bases). V dropped 4 bases and J dropped 5 bases, with 23 bases sitting between them. Germline V gene lookup returns CDR1 GTSNPN and CDR2 SVGIG (reference sequence). The CDR3 contains 17 residues.

This clonotype came up many times. For a library built for alpha chains, this beta chain is a stray read; little rests on its size. The genes are TRBV5-1 and TRBJ2-4, with 8 bases matching TRBD1. Germline loops: CDR1 SGHRS, CDR2 YFSETQ. The CDR3 totals 13 residues. Trimming cost V 4 bases and J 7 bases; bases outside gene matches: 4. As DNA, the CDR3 is TGCGCCAGCAGCACTGGGGACAGGAACATTCAGTACTTC. Amino acid sequence: CASSTGDRNIQYF. The full variable domain, with the rest looked up from reference TRBV5-1 and TRBJ2-4, is KAGVTQTPRYLIKTRGQQVTLSCSPISGHRSVSWYQQTPGQGLQFLFEYFSETQRNKGNFPGRFSGRQFSNSRSEMNVSTLELGDSALYLCASSTGDRNIQYFGAGTRLSVL.

Ten or more counts support this clonotype. Because the library targeted alpha chains, this beta chain is an off-target read whose size means little. This chain links TRBV7-2 with TRBJ2-1; either TRBD1 or TRBD2 may fit D (5 bases each). The germline V gene encodes CDR1 SGHTA and CDR2 FQGNSA. This CDR3 comprises 15 residues. V lost 1 base, J lost 8 bases, and 15 bases lay in between. CDR3 in DNA: TGTGCCAGCAGCTTAGATCCGGGACCTCGATATGAGCAGTTCTTC. Protein product: CASSLDPGPRYEQFF.

This clonotype was counted at least ten times. This beta chain was picked up by a library intended for alpha chains and is off target, so its count carries little meaning. The chain joins TRBV20-1 to TRBJ2-3, with 9 bases identical to TRBD1. Germline lookup yields CDR1 DFQATT and CDR2 SNEGSKA (reference sequence). Trimming cost V 5 bases and J 4 bases; bases outside gene matches: 10. This CDR3 comprises 15 residues. The CDR3 here is CSAEFPGQGSDTQYF. Here the CDR3 DNA reads TGCAGTGCTGAGTTTCCGGGACAGGGTTCAGATACGCAGTATTTT.

On this clonotype: A library made for alpha chains picked up this beta chain off target, so its size means little. The chain recombines TRBV5-1 with TRBJ2-7, with TRBD1 identical over 8 bases. From germline, CDR1 is SGHRS and CDR2 YFSETQ. This CDR3 is 14 amino acids long. V dropped 5 bases and J dropped 5; count of bases not matched to a gene: 9. CDR3 sequence: CASSSQGAIDEQYF. The CDR3 nucleotides are TGCGCCAGCAGTTCTCAGGGGGCGATCGACGAGCAGTACTTC.

This clonotype was seen at least ten times. Because this beta chain is a stray read in a library intended to capture alpha chains, its abundance should not be given much weight. The rearrangement uses TRBV12-3 or TRBV12-4 and TRBJ1-3, with TRBD1 as a possible D gene (5 bases). V lost 4 bases and J lost 2, with 9 bases in between. The CDR3 runs to 14 residues. The CDR3 sequence is CASSWEGPGNTIYF. Here the CDR3 DNA reads TGTGCCAGCAGTTGGGAGGGGCCTGGAAACACCATATATTTT.

This clonotype has just one count. For a library built for alpha chains, this beta chain is a stray read; little rests on its size. This rearrangement joins TRBV19 to TRBJ2-6, with TRBD2 matching over 10 bases. CDR1 LNHDA and CDR2 SQIVND come from the germline V gene (reference sequence). With 6 bases clipped from V and 3 bases from J, the junction kept 5 bases outside the gene matches. This CDR3 is 16 amino acids long. CDR3 sequence reads: CASRSGGAGGANVLTF. The CDR3 DNA sequence: TGTGCCAGTAGGAGCGGGGGGGCCGGTGGGGCCAACGTCCTGACTTTC.

This clonotype was observed at least ten times. This beta chain came through as a stray read in a library set up for alpha chains, and its size says little. This chain links TRBV13 with TRBJ2-7; 8 bases are a match to TRBD2. The germline gives CDR1 PRHDT, CDR2 FYEKMQ (reference sequence). Unmatched junction bases numbered 15, after V lost 6 bases and J lost 8 bases. This CDR3 contains 15 residues. Here the CDR3 reads CASSYTTSGSFKQYF. CDR3 bases: TGTGCCAGCAGTTATACTACTAGCGGCTCATTCAAGCAGTACTTC.